The subject of this entry is one TCR beta chain. This specimen belongs to a study of OX40 agonist ivuxolimab in advanced cancers. TCRdb keeps only in-frame clones here, not all; method: immunoSEQ multiplex PCR. The data contain some 76,000 clones, 90% to 95% of them singletons. The CDR3 runs to 12 residues. V lost 8 bases to trimming and J lost 5 bases, with 10 bases between them. CDR1 is MNHNY and CDR2 is SVGAGI in the germline V gene (reference sequence). The starting material was CD4+ or CD8+ T cells sorted from blood, obtained in a trial of the OX40 agonist ivuxolimab. This TCR was sampled from an adult with an advanced solid tumor such as melanoma, head and neck, liver or kidney cancer. The chain carries TRBV6-6 and TRBJ1-3; weak D call: TRBD1 (6 bases). The CDR3: CASRGARNTIYF. The CDR3 DNA reads TGTGCCAGCCGGGGGGCAAGAAACACCATATATTTT.